A selection of T cell receptor beta chains follows, all from one sample in a study of shared clonotypes between healthy human individuals. Some clones are missing from TCRdb's copy, which holds only in-frame ones; the method was immunoSEQ multiplex PCR. The sample has a few million clones; about 92% are singletons. The sample comprised naive CD4+ T cells sorted from blood. The receptors stem from a young man in good health. Both conserved end residues are part of each CDR3. A D gene is named only where the DNA matches it firmly. Clone sizes are given selectively: once, few, many, or a class where the clone is expanded.

>13|TRBV19|NA|TRBJ1-2|NA
CASSGQGGSGYTF
TGTGCCAGTAGTGGTCAGGGAGGGAGCGGCTACACCTTC
>16|TRBV6-5|NA|TRBJ1-1|NA
CASSYSTRWGDAEAFF
TGTGCCAGCAGTTACTCGACGCGGTGGGGGGACGCTGAAGCTTTCTTT
>16|TRBV4-3|NA|TRBJ2-3|NA
CASSQAVRDGTDTQYF
TGCGCCAGCAGCCAAGCGGTGCGGGATGGAACAGATACGCAGTATTTT
>14|TRBV11-2|TRBD2|TRBJ2-5|NA
CASSRGLAQETQYF
TGTGCCAGCAGCCGGGGACTAGCCCAAGAGACCCAGTACTTC
>11|TRBV6-5|NA|TRBJ2-3|once
CASGQGGAQYF
TGTGCCAGCGGCCAGGGGGGGGCGCAGTATTTT
>19|TRBV6-4|TRBD2|TRBJ2-1|NA
CASSDRGTSLLLSYNEQFF
TGTGCCAGCAGTGACCGGGGGACTAGCCTGTTATTGTCCTACAATGAGCAGTTCTTC
>12|TRBV19|NA|TRBJ2-5|NA
CASSISGETQYF
TGTGCCAGTAGTATCTCGGGCGAGACCCAGTACTTC
>15|TRBV5-1|NA|TRBJ2-2|NA
CASSLALQNTGELFF
TGCGCCAGCAGCTTGGCTCTACAGAACACCGGGGAGCTGTTTTTT
>16|TRBV4-1|TRBD2|TRBJ2-7|NA
CASSQELTSGGEEQYF
TGCGCCAGCAGCCAAGAGTTGACTAGCGGGGGAGAAGAGCAGTACTTC
>14|TRBV5-4|TRBD1|TRBJ1-3|NA
CASSLGGQGNTIYF
TGTGCCAGCAGCTTGGGGGGACAGGGAAACACCATATATTTT
>14|TRBV6-1|NA|TRBJ1-1|NA
CASRATNMNTEAFF
TGTGCCAGCAGGGCGACAAACATGAACACTGAAGCTTTCTTT
>17|TRBV11-3|TRBD2|TRBJ2-1|NA
CASSLDGLAGEYNEQFF
TGTGCCAGCAGCTTAGATGGACTAGCGGGAGAGTACAATGAGCAGTTCTTC
>14|TRBV19|TRBD1|TRBJ2-7|NA
CASSARQGAYEQYF
TGTGCCAGTAGTGCACGACAGGGGGCCTACGAGCAGTACTTC
>19|TRBV18|TRBD1|TRBJ1-4|NA
CASSPIARRQGASNEKLFF
TGTGCCAGCTCACCGATTGCGAGGCGACAGGGGGCATCTAATGAAAAACTGTTTTTT
>18|TRBV7-9|NA|TRBJ2-3|NA
CASSFSTSWGLDADTQYF
TGTGCCAGCAGCTTCAGTACCTCGTGGGGTTTAGACGCAGATACGCAGTATTTT
>15|TRBV10-3|TRBD1|TRBJ2-5|NA
CAVSPGQDRQETQYF
TGTGCCGTCTCCCCTGGACAGGACAGACAAGAGACCCAGTACTTC
>14|TRBV5-5|TRBD1|TRBJ1-4|NA
CASSHGQDREKLFF
TGTGCCAGCAGCCATGGACAGGATAGAGAAAAACTGTTTTTT
>16|TRBV14|NA|TRBJ2-1|NA
CASSPPGTPHYNEQFF
TGTGCCAGCAGCCCCCCCGGGACTCCCCACTACAATGAGCAGTTCTTC
>14|TRBV11-2|NA|TRBJ1-2|few
CASSSQGASYGYTF
TGTGCCAGCAGCTCACAGGGAGCTAGCTATGGCTACACCTTC
>13|TRBV6-5|TRBD1|TRBJ1-1|NA
CASRDRAQTEAFF
TGTGCCAGCAGGGACAGGGCCCAGACTGAAGCTTTCTTT
>15|TRBV7-2|TRBD2|TRBJ2-7|NA
CASSLIAGGMYEQYF
TGTGCCAGCAGCTTAATAGCGGGAGGGATGTACGAGCAGTACTTC
>14|TRBV5-1|NA|TRBJ2-5|NA
CASSLGGLGETQYF
TGCGCCAGCAGCTTAGGGGGATTGGGAGAGACCCAGTACTTC
>15|TRBV15|NA|TRBJ2-7|NA
CATSRGPGTAVEQYF
TGTGCCACCAGCAGAGGTCCCGGGACGGCCGTCGAGCAGTACTTC
>17|TRBV18|NA|TRBJ1-4|NA
CASSPYEAGATNEKLFF
TGTGCCAGCTCACCTTATGAAGCAGGGGCAACTAATGAAAAACTGTTTTTT
>14|TRBV7-9|NA|TRBJ2-7|NA
CASSTLGTSYEQYF
TGTGCCAGCAGCACCCTAGGGACTTCCTACGAGCAGTACTTC
>15|TRBV15|NA|TRBJ2-1|NA
CATSRDNSAYNEQFF
TGTGCCACCAGCAGAGACAACAGCGCCTACAATGAGCAGTTCTTC
>13|TRBV6-5|NA|TRBJ2-7|NA
CASSYSGPKEQYF
TGTGCCAGCAGTTACTCAGGGCCCAAAGAGCAGTACTTC
>15|TRBV7-2|TRBD1|TRBJ1-6|NA
CASSFGQGRSSPLHF
TGTGCCAGCAGCTTTGGACAGGGGCGCAGTTCACCCCTCCACTTT
>14|TRBV6-1|NA|TRBJ1-6|NA
CASSERPRVSPLHF
TGTGCCAGCAGTGAGCGGCCCCGTGTTTCACCCCTCCACTTT
>16|TRBV19|TRBD1|TRBJ2-2|NA
CASSHDRGQNTGELFF
TGTGCCAGTAGTCATGACAGGGGGCAAAACACCGGGGAGCTGTTTTTT
>15|TRBV25-1|NA|TRBJ2-7|NA
CASSSLGGNSYEQYF
TGTGCCAGCAGTTCTCTCGGGGGAAACTCCTACGAGCAGTACTTC
>11|TRBV20-1|NA|TRBJ2-1|NA
CGFATYNEQFF
TGCGGGTTTGCGACCTACAATGAGCAGTTCTTC
>13|TRBV5-1|NA|TRBJ2-4|few
CASSLDPQGIQYF
TGCGCCAGCAGCTTGGATCCCCAAGGCATTCAGTACTTC
>15|TRBV7-2|NA|TRBJ1-4|NA
CASSLVGGADEKLFF
TGTGCCAGCAGCTTAGTGGGTGGGGCAGACGAAAAACTGTTTTTT
>17|TRBV7-3|TRBD2|TRBJ2-3|NA
CASSPGLAGGVTDTQYF
TGTGCCAGCAGCCCGGGACTAGCGGGGGGCGTGACAGATACGCAGTATTTT
>18|TRBV18|TRBD1|TRBJ2-1|NA
CASSPTGGVSGSYNEQFF
TGTGCCAGCTCACCGACAGGGGGCGTCTCGGGCTCCTACAATGAGCAGTTCTTC
>15|TRBV28|NA|TRBJ2-4|NA
CASSFGSVAQNIQYF
TGTGCCAGCAGTTTTGGTAGCGTTGCCCAAAACATTCAGTACTTC
>14|TRBV9|TRBD1|TRBJ2-7|NA
CASSTTGPFAEQYF
TGTGCCAGCAGCACGACAGGGCCGTTCGCCGAGCAGTACTTC
>13|TRBV18|NA|TRBJ2-7|NA
CASSPLQDYEQYF
TGTGCCAGCTCACCCCTGCAGGACTACGAGCAGTACTTC
>14|TRBV7-6|TRBD1|TRBJ2-5|NA
CASSFMTGQETQYF
TGTGCCAGCAGCTTTATGACAGGGCAAGAGACCCAGTACTTC
>15|TRBV4-1|NA|TRBJ1-2|NA
CASSQDPQGGYGYTF
TGCGCCAGCAGCCAAGATCCCCAGGGAGGGTATGGCTACACCTTC
>16|TRBV28|TRBD1|TRBJ1-3|NA
CASSKPTGPSGNTIYF
TGTGCCAGCAGTAAACCGACAGGGCCCTCTGGAAACACCATATATTTT
>15|TRBV18|TRBD1|TRBJ1-1|NA
CASALSTGEVTEAFF
TGTGCCAGCGCTCTATCGACAGGGGAGGTCACTGAAGCTTTCTTT
>13|TRBV10-3|NA|TRBJ1-5|NA
CAISGGFNQPQHF
TGTGCCATCAGTGGGGGCTTTAATCAGCCCCAGCATTTT
>15|TRBV18|NA|TRBJ2-3|NA
CASSPPRQVTDTQYF
TGTGCCAGCTCACCACCGCGACAGGTGACAGATACGCAGTATTTT
>15|TRBV6-5|TRBD2|TRBJ2-3|NA
CASSRLAETTDTQYF
TGTGCCAGCTCTAGGCTAGCGGAGACCACAGATACGCAGTATTTT
>12|TRBV6-6|TRBD2|TRBJ2-1|NA
CASRLAGNEQFF
TGTGCCAGCAGGCTAGCGGGCAATGAGCAGTTCTTC
>16|TRBV10-3|TRBD2|TRBJ2-1|NA
CAISEPSGSGYNEQFF
TGTGCCATCAGTGAGCCTAGCGGGAGTGGCTACAATGAGCAGTTCTTC
>15|TRBV19|TRBD1|TRBJ2-5|NA
CASSIAGTVQETQYF
TGTGCCAGTAGTATAGCCGGGACAGTTCAAGAGACCCAGTACTTC
>15|TRBV4-2|NA|TRBJ2-2|NA
CASSQEPGNTGELFF
TGTGCCAGCAGCCAAGAACCAGGGAACACCGGGGAGCTGTTTTTT